This TCR beta chain was identified during a study of T-cell memory formation after mild COVID-19. Note on this clonotype: Its antigen is as yet unknown.

The trim removed 2 bases at V and 14 bases at J, leaving 18 bases unmatched. Per germline, CDR1 MNHEY and CDR2 SVGEGT. The CDR3 spans 18 residues. TCRdb re-analysed the 5' RACE reads in MiXCR, keeping a single row per CDR3 protein. The table shows roughly 180,000 distinct CDR3 sequences, with roughly 10% occurring only once. Study-wide results and limits: Pre-infection memory held some responding clones, suggesting pre-existing cross-reactive T cells responded.

The gene calls are TRBV6-2 or TRBV6-3 and TRBJ1-6; 10 bases fit TRBD1. This TCR was recovered from a man aged 18 to 29 who had mild COVID-19 (a few samples of this study predate the infection). Cell type and time point are not known. Sequencing was done on a sample of PBMCs or a T cell subset sorted from them (not recorded which). CDR3 amino acids: CASSYTAIRDRGLISLHF. CDR3 nucleotides: TGTGCCAGCAGTTACACTGCAATCCGGGACAGGGGTTTGATTTCCCTCCACTTT.